The 30 T cell receptor beta chains listed next were all sequenced from one sample in a study of regulatory T cells in long-lasting Graves disease. HTBI primers from iRepertoire and Arm-PCR of CDR3 regions yielded the TCR beta libraries. MiXCR, run by TCRdb on the multiplex PCR reads, gives a single entry per CDR3 protein. The sample carries hundreds of thousands of distinct CDR3 sequences, roughly 15% recorded once. Time point: newly diagnosed GD, antithyroid drugs for less than 3 months. Preparation of the TCR library used RNA extracted from PBMCs. These same records also appear under a second study, on T cells in Graves' hyperthyroidism and ophthalmopathy.

The sequenced sample was peripheral blood mononuclear cells (PBMCs), obtained at new diagnosis, from a patient treated with antithyroid drugs. These receptors were obtained from a woman aged 25 to 39 with Graves disease.

CDR3 in amino acids: CASSQVFAGAYEQYF. DNA for the CDR3: TGTGCCAGCAGCCAAGTTTTCGCGGGCGCGTACGAGCAGTACTTC. This chain links TRBV9 with TRBJ2-7, with D tentatively TRBD2 (5 bases). In germline, CDR1 is SGDLS, CDR2 YYNGEE. This CDR3 spans 15 amino acids. V lost 4 bases, J lost 4 bases, and 18 bases lay in between.

Remarks on this clonotype: This may stem from a read error, because a much larger clone lies one nucleotide away. V gene TRBV20-1 combines with J gene TRBJ2-1, with 7 bases that match TRBD2. This CDR3 region has 17 residues. The ends lost 5 bases at V and 0 bases at J; junction bases unmatched: 13. Germline CDR1 and CDR2: DFQATT and SNEGSKA (reference sequence). This chain's CDR3 is CSAGSGGGPRSYNEQFF. As DNA, the CDR3 is TGCAGTGCTGGAAGTGGGGGAGGGCCTCGCTCCTACAATGAGCAGTTCTTC.

The V call is TRBV5-6, the J call TRBJ2-7, with 14 bases lining up with TRBD2. This CDR3 spans 15 amino acids. Germline CDR1 reads SGHDT; CDR2 reads YYEEEE. After removal of 3 bases from V and 7 bases from J, the junction contained 6 bases not matched to a gene. The CDR3 sequence is CASSSSGLAGEEQYF. CDR3 nucleotide sequence: TGTGCCAGCAGCTCGTCGGGACTAGCGGGGGAAGAGCAGTACTTC.

The table lists this clonotype with many counts. The chain carries TRBV29-1 and TRBJ2-3; D is unclear. Germline CDR1 is SQVTM and CDR2 is ANQGSEA. CDR3 size: 11 residues. V was trimmed by 4 bases and J by 2 bases, leaving 4 bases between them. The DNA of the CDR3 is TGCAGCGTTGGATCCACAGATACGCAGTATTTT. Amino acid sequence: CSVGSTDTQYF.

The chain links TRBV11-3 to TRBJ2-6; the match to TRBD1 covers 8 bases. The CDR3 has 17 residues. CDR1 and CDR2 from the germline V gene are SGHNT and YENEEA. Trimming took 5 bases from V and 0 from J; bases not matched to a gene: 6. CDR3 in DNA: TGTGCCAGCAGCCTCCGAACAGGGGGCTCTGGGGCCAACGTCCTGACTTTC. Encoded protein: CASSLRTGGSGANVLTF.

A few counts support this clonotype. The chain carries TRBV7-9 and TRBJ1-1; D is undetermined. In germline, CDR1 is SEHNR, CDR2 FQNEAQ (reference sequence). This CDR3 has 14 residues. V lost 4 bases and J lost 2, with 11 bases in between. The CDR3: CASSSQVANTEAFF. The DNA for the CDR3 is TGTGCCAGCAGCTCTCAGGTTGCAAACACTGAAGCTTTCTTT.

This clonotype appeared many times. This chain connects TRBV7-2 to TRBJ1-5; 10 positions match TRBD1. The germline CDR1 and CDR2 sequences are SGHTA and FQGNSA. The junction had 6 bases not matched to a gene; V was cut back by 4 bases and J by 6 bases. The CDR3 extends over 15 amino acids. DNA of the CDR3: TGTGCCAGCAGCTCGGGACAGGGGTACCGTCAGCCCCAGCATTTT. Translated, it gives CASSSGQGYRQPQHF.

This clonotype has more than one count but fewer than ten. The chain is built from TRBV7-2 and TRBJ1-2, with D perhaps matching TRBD1 (5 bases). Per the germline V gene, CDR1 is SGHTA and CDR2 is FQGNSA. The CDR3 has 15 residues. Between the trimmed V and J ends, which lost 2 bases and 4 bases, there was a span of 14 bases. The CDR3 bases are TGTGCCAGCAGCTTAACCCCGGACACAAGCTATGGCTACACCTTC. Translated, it gives CASSLTPDTSYGYTF.

Concerning this clonotype itself: Given the absence of the conserved phenylalanine or tryptophan at the CDR3 end, a read error is likely. This sequence joins TRBV7-9 and TRBJ2-1, with TRBD2 identical over 10 bases. The germline V gene has CDR1 SEHNR and CDR2 FQNEAQ (reference sequence). V shed 5 bases and J 5 bases; nucleotides not matched to a gene: 9. The CDR3 runs 16 residues. The CDR3 DNA sequence: TGTGCCAGCAGCCAAGGACTAGCGGAAGACAACAATGAGCAGTTCCTC. The encoded protein is CASSQGLAEDNNEQFL.

There are many counts of this clonotype. The V gene is TRBV28, the J gene TRBJ2-5; TRBD2 might be the D (6 bases). V dropped 9 bases and J dropped 4 bases, with 18 bases sitting between them. Germline V gives CDR1 MDHEN, CDR2 SYDVKM. The CDR3 contains 14 residues. The CDR3 sequence: CASGRGSGIETQYF. The CDR3 bases are TGTGCCAGTGGGCGGGGCTCGGGGATAGAGACCCAGTACTTC.

This clonotype has a count of ten or more. This chain connects TRBV6-9 to TRBJ1-2; TRBD1 matches 9 bases. J lost 3 bases, V lost 3 bases, and 8 bases had no gene match. Germline V gene sequence: CDR1 MNHGY, CDR2 SVAAGI. This CDR3 has 16 residues. The CDR3 coding sequence is TGTGCCAGCAGTTACGACAGGGGGACGATCGACTATGGCTACACCTTC. Translation gives CASSYDRGTIDYGYTF.

This chain links TRBV20-1 with TRBJ2-7; D uncertain. This CDR3 is built from 15 residues. Germline V gene data show CDR1 as DFQATT and CDR2 as SNEGSKA (reference sequence). Trimming stripped 0 bases from V and 0 bases from J, with 12 bases between. The DNA of the CDR3 is TGCAGTGCTAGAGATAGGCAGCGTAGCTCCTACGAGCAGTACTTC. It encodes CSARDRQRSSYEQYF.

This clonotype was recorded many times. The chain recombines TRBV6-1 with TRBJ1-1, with D perhaps matching TRBD1 (5 bases). The CDR3 has 15 residues. Germline CDR1 is MNHNS and CDR2 is SASEGT. V gave up 4 bases and J gave up 7 bases, with 19 bases separating them. CDR3 in amino acids: CASSGRVGAADEAFF. CDR3 nucleotide sequence: TGTGCCAGCAGTGGCAGGGTAGGGGCCGCCGATGAAGCTTTCTTT.

This clonotype was observed a single time. This sequence joins TRBV9 and TRBJ1-4; 7 nucleotides align to TRBD1. Germline lookup yields CDR1 SGDLS and CDR2 YYNGEE. CDR3 length: 13 amino acids. The trim removed 3 bases at V and 8 bases at J, leaving 4 bases unmatched. CDR3 region: CASSGQGQEKLFF. The CDR3 nucleotides are TGTGCCAGCAGCGGACAGGGACAAGAAAAACTGTTTTTT.

This clonotype was counted at least ten times. V and J are TRBV5-5 and TRBJ2-7, with 7 bases fitting TRBD1. Germline V gene data show CDR1 as SGHKS and CDR2 as YYEKEE (reference sequence). V trimming: 1 base; J trimming: 6 bases; junction bases outside the gene matches: 7. The CDR3 length is 14 residues. The CDR3 region has the DNA TGTGCCAGCAGCTTGTTAGGGGGCTCTGGCGAGCAGTACTTC. This codes for CASSLLGGSGEQYF.

The CDR3 coding sequence is TGTGCCAGCAGCGAGGACAGTTACTCTGGAAACACCATATATTTT. Protein product: CASSEDSYSGNTIYF. This chain joins TRBV3-1 and TRBJ1-3, with a weak D call TRBD1 (6 bases). Germline lookup yields CDR1 LGHDT and CDR2 YNNKEL (reference sequence). The ends were cut back, 5 bases at V and 0 bases at J, with 11 bases in the middle. The CDR3 runs to 15 residues.

This clonotype was seen repeatedly, ten times or more. The V gene is TRBV7-2, the J gene TRBJ2-2; D is ambiguous. The CDR3 totals 15 residues. Germline loops: CDR1 SGHTA, CDR2 FQGNSA. V lost 1 base to trimming and J lost 5 bases, with 11 bases between them. The CDR3 reads CASSLDRLQTGELFF. CDR3 nucleotides: TGTGCCAGCAGCTTAGATAGGTTACAGACCGGGGAGCTGTTTTTT.

This clonotype came up many times. The chain joins TRBV6-2 or TRBV6-3 to TRBJ2-3; either TRBD1 or TRBD2 may fit D (6 bases each). The CDR3 totals 16 residues. V shed 2 bases and J shed 5 bases, with 17 bases lying between them. Germline V gives CDR1 MNHEY, CDR2 SVGEGT. The CDR3 region is CASSYLRGVSVDTQYF. The DNA of the CDR3 is TGTGCCAGCAGTTACCTAAGGGGGGTCTCGGTAGATACGCAGTATTTT.

This sequence joins TRBV7-9 and TRBJ2-3; possible D gene TRBD2, 5 bases. Germline CDR1 reads SEHNR; CDR2 reads FQNEAQ (reference sequence). This CDR3 spans 12 amino acids. Trimming stripped 3 bases from V and 10 bases from J, with 11 bases between. The CDR3 DNA is TGTGCCAGCAGCTTCGCATCGGACTCGCAGTATTTT. It encodes CASSFASDSQYF.

This clonotype appeared a single time. An end of the junction differs from the germline gene, which may be a read error. J is TRBJ2-5 and V is TRBV25-1, with 8 bases aligning to TRBD1. Germline loops: CDR1 MGHDK, CDR2 SYGVNS. This CDR3 region has 14 residues. CDR3 coding DNA: TGTGCCGGCAGTGCCGGACAGGGTTCGGTGACCCAGTACTTC. As protein: CAGSAGQGSVTQYF.

The chain has TRBV7-3 and TRBJ2-3, with 12 bases that match TRBD2. This CDR3 is 17 amino acids long. J lost 2 bases, V lost 5 bases, and 8 bases had no gene match. CDR1 is SGHTA, CDR2 FQGTGA, per germline. CDR3 DNA sequence: TGTGCCAGCAGCCCCCTAGCGGGAGGGGGGTACACAGATACGCAGTATTTT. Translated: CASSPLAGGGYTDTQYF. Full variable domain (rest looked up from reference TRBV7-3 and TRBJ2-3): GAGVSQTPSNKVTEKGKYVELRCDPISGHTALYWYRQSLGQGPEFLIYFQGTGAADDSGLPNDRFFAVRPEGSVSTLKIQRTERGDSAVYLCASSPLAGGGYTDTQYFGPGTRLTVL.

The V gene is TRBV5-1, the J gene TRBJ2-5, with TRBD1 matching over 7 bases. This CDR3 comprises 15 residues. V dropped 4 bases and J dropped 2; count of bases not matched to a gene: 8. Germline V lookup: CDR1 SGHRS, CDR2 YFSETQ. CDR3 nucleotide sequence: TGCGCCAGCAGCGTTACAGGGGTAGGGCAAGAGACCCAGTACTTC. Its translation: CASSVTGVGQETQYF.

This clonotype occurred many times. The chain has TRBV12-3 or TRBV12-4 and TRBJ1-1, with 8 bases lining up with TRBD1. V lost 5 bases, J lost 4 bases, and 6 bases stayed unmatched. The CDR3 extends over 14 amino acids. The CDR3: CASSHDRGGTEAFF. CDR3 nucleotide sequence: TGTGCCAGCAGTCATGACAGGGGAGGCACTGAAGCTTTCTTT.

V usage is TRBV19 and J usage is TRBJ2-1; TRBD2 is a possible D gene (6 bases). V lost 3 bases and J 4 bases, leaving 13 bases between the germline ends. This CDR3 contains 15 residues. Germline CDR1 and CDR2: LNHDA and SQIVND (reference sequence). CDR3 in amino acids: CASSIRRERYNEQFF. For the CDR3, the DNA is TGTGCCAGTAGTATCCGGAGGGAAAGATACAATGAGCAGTTCTTC. Combining the CDR3 with reference TRBV19 and TRBJ2-1 gives the whole variable domain DGGITQSPKYLFRKEGQNVTLSCEQNLNHDAMYWYRQDPGQGLRLIYYSQIVNDFQKGDIAEGYSVSREKKESFPLTVTSAQKNPTAFYLCASSIRRERYNEQFFGPGTRLTVL.

The table lists this clonotype with many counts. The chain links TRBV19 to TRBJ2-3, with D possibly TRBD1 on 5 matching bases. CDR3 length: 13 residues. With 8 bases removed from V and 3 bases from J, the gap between germline ends came to 12 bases. Germline CDR1 and CDR2: LNHDA and SQIVND (reference sequence). The CDR3 loop is CASADSGTDTQYF. In DNA, the CDR3 is TGTGCCAGTGCCGACAGTGGAACAGATACGCAGTATTTT.

The genes are TRBV24-1 and TRBJ1-5, with 8 bases aligning to TRBD1. After removal of 4 bases from V and 3 bases from J, the junction contained 7 bases not matched to a gene. CDR1 KGHDR and CDR2 SFDVKD come from the germline V gene. The CDR3 is 16 amino acids. The CDR3 DNA follows: TGTGCCACCAGTGACGGACAGGGCATTCTCAATCAGCCCCAGCATTTT. It yields the protein CATSDGQGILNQPQHF.

In this sample, this clonotype turned up many times. This rearrangement joins TRBV30 to TRBJ1-2; D may be TRBD1 (6 bases). The germline V gene encodes CDR1 GTSNPN and CDR2 SVGIG (reference sequence). The CDR3 covers 13 residues. The V and J ends lost 0 bases and 4 bases respectively, with 9 bases between them. CDR3 amino acids: CAWSVDSSYGYTF. The CDR3, as DNA: TGTGCCTGGAGTGTGGACAGCAGCTATGGCTACACCTTC.

At least ten counts were recorded for this clonotype. V and J are TRBV6-4 and TRBJ1-2; D uncertain. The germline V gene has CDR1 MRHNA and CDR2 SNTAGT. This CDR3 has 12 amino acids. V lost 4 bases, J lost 7 bases, and 10 bases lay in between. The CDR3 is CASSGGGFGYTF. CDR3 coding DNA: TGTGCCAGCAGTGGCGGTGGGTTTGGCTACACCTTC.

The V call is TRBV3-1, the J call TRBJ1-6; no clear D gene. Germline V CDR1 and CDR2: LGHDT, YNNKEL (reference sequence). This CDR3 has 14 residues. Trimming shortened V by 9 bases and J by 0 bases, and 9 bases separated the two germline ends. CDR3: CARTQNSYNSPLHF. The CDR3 bases are TGTGCCAGGACTCAGAACTCCTATAATTCACCCCTCCACTTT.

In this sample, this clonotype turned up many times. V and J are TRBV12-3 or TRBV12-4 and TRBJ2-3; the D call may be TRBD1 or TRBD2 (5 bases each). The ends were cut back, 5 bases at V and 1 base at J, with 10 bases in the middle. The CDR3 extends over 14 amino acids. This CDR3 is CASSRGAGTDTQYF. The CDR3 bases are TGTGCCAGCAGTCGGGGCGCAGGCACAGATACGCAGTATTTT.